Listed below are T cell receptor beta chains from one sample, sequenced in a study of shared clonotypes between healthy human individuals. Sequencing was performed with immunoSEQ multiplex PCR; in TCRdb, only in-frame clones are kept and a portion is missing. The table lists 1,100,000 or so clones, around three quarters of them singletons. Sample: memory CD4+ T cells from PBMCs. Receptor source: a man in his late teens or twenties in good health. Some clones in this sample may be carry-over from other donors' samples. The CDR3 runs from the conserved cysteine through the conserved F or W. A D gene is named only where the DNA matches it firmly. Clone sizes are given selectively: once, few, many, or a class where the clone is expanded.

length: 16
V: TRBV28
size: NA
D: TRBD2
J: TRBJ2-3
DNA: TGTGCCAGCAGTAAACTCAGCGGGGGTGGTTGGGATACGCAGTATTTT
CDR3: CASSKLSGGGWDTQYF

length: 14
V: TRBV4-1
size: NA
D: NA
J: TRBJ1-1
DNA: TGCGCCAGCAGCCACGCCACCACAGTGACTGAAGCTTTCTTT
CDR3: CASSHATTVTEAFF

length: 13
V: TRBV19
size: once
D: NA
J: TRBJ1-4
DNA: TGTGCCAGTCGTTCCAGAACTAATGAAAAACTGTTTTTT
CDR3: CASRSRTNEKLFF

length: 11
V: TRBV11-2
size: once
D: TRBD1
J: TRBJ2-1
DNA: TGTGCCAGCAGCAGGACAGGTGAGCAGTTCTTC
CDR3: CASSRTGEQFF

length: 13
V: TRBV6-1
size: NA
D: NA
J: TRBJ1-5
DNA: TGTGCCAGCAGTTGGGGTAGCAATCAGCCCCAGCATTTT
CDR3: CASSWGSNQPQHF

length: 15
V: TRBV5-4
size: many
D: TRBD2
J: TRBJ2-7
DNA: TGTGCCAGCAGCTTGGAAGGGACTAGCGGCTACGAGCAGTACTTC
CDR3: CASSLEGTSGYEQYF

length: 16
V: TRBV4-1
size: NA
D: TRBD1
J: TRBJ2-3
DNA: TGCGCCAGCAGCCAAGGATGGACAGGGCGGACAGATACGCAGTATTTT
CDR3: CASSQGWTGRTDTQYF

length: 12
V: TRBV25-1
size: few
D: NA
J: TRBJ2-6
DNA: TGTGCCAGCAGTGTAGGGGCCAACGTCCTGACTTTC
CDR3: CASSVGANVLTF

length: 14
V: TRBV4-3
size: few
D: NA
J: TRBJ2-5
DNA: TGCGCCAGCAGCTTAAACGCAGGGGAAGAGACCCAGTACTTC
CDR3: CASSLNAGEETQYF

length: 15
V: TRBV5-1
size: NA
D: NA
J: TRBJ1-1
DNA: TGCGCCAGCAGCTTGGGAGCCGAAACAGGGTCAAAAGCTTTCTTT
CDR3: CASSLGAETGSKAFF

length: 13
V: TRBV5-1
size: NA
D: NA
J: TRBJ2-7
DNA: TGCGCCAGCAGCGTAGGGACCGTCGGCGAGCAGTACTTC
CDR3: CASSVGTVGEQYF

length: 13
V: TRBV7-9
size: once
D: TRBD1
J: TRBJ1-1
DNA: TGTGCCAGCAGCTTCAGGGGGGGCACTGAAGCTTTCTTT
CDR3: CASSFRGGTEAFF

length: 17
V: TRBV9
size: NA
D: TRBD2
J: TRBJ2-2
DNA: TGTGCCAGCAGCGTAGCGACCGGGACTAGCAAAAGAGGGGAGCTGTTTTTT
CDR3: CASSVATGTSKRGELFF

length: 13
V: TRBV7-9
size: NA
D: NA
J: TRBJ2-7
DNA: TGTGCCAGCAGCTCCGGGTCCTCGAGGGAGCAGTACTTC
CDR3: CASSSGSSREQYF

length: 12
V: TRBV10-1
size: NA
D: NA
J: TRBJ2-1
DNA: TGCGCCAGCAGTGAAATAGTGCCGCGGCAGTTCTTC
CDR3: CASSEIVPRQFF

length: 15
V: TRBV7-6
size: NA
D: NA
J: TRBJ1-5
DNA: TGTGCCAGCAGCTTAACTGGCAGGCGCAATCAGCCCCAGCATTTT
CDR3: CASSLTGRRNQPQHF

length: 14
V: TRBV10-2
size: NA
D: TRBD1
J: TRBJ2-7
DNA: TGCGCCAGCAAGGGGACAGGGAATTCCTACGAGCAGTACTTC
CDR3: CASKGTGNSYEQYF

length: 13
V: TRBV29-1
size: NA
D: NA
J: TRBJ1-5
DNA: TGCAGCGTTGCCACAGGGACGGGTCAGCCCCAGCATTTT
CDR3: CSVATGTGQPQHF

length: 16
V: TRBV11-2
size: NA
D: TRBD2
J: TRBJ2-1
DNA: TGTGCCAGCAGTTGGACCGGGACTAGCGGGCGCAATGAGCAGTTCTTC
CDR3: CASSWTGTSGRNEQFF

length: 15
V: TRBV18
size: NA
D: TRBD1
J: TRBJ1-2
DNA: TGTGCCAGCTCGGTCGGGACAGGGGGAGACTATGGCTACACCTTC
CDR3: CASSVGTGGDYGYTF

length: 15
V: TRBV19
size: NA
D: NA
J: TRBJ2-6
DNA: TGTGCCAGTAGTATTGTCGACTCTGGGGCCAACGTCCTGACTTTC
CDR3: CASSIVDSGANVLTF

length: 12
V: TRBV7-9
size: once
D: NA
J: TRBJ2-1
DNA: TGTGCCAGCAGCTTAGCGTCTGGTGAGCAGTTCTTC
CDR3: CASSLASGEQFF

length: 20
V: TRBV5-1
size: NA
D: NA
J: TRBJ1-4
DNA: TGCGCCAGCAGCGTACGGAGTTCTGGATCTTCGAGGGCAGTTAATGAAAAACTGTTTTTT
CDR3: CASSVRSSGSSRAVNEKLFF